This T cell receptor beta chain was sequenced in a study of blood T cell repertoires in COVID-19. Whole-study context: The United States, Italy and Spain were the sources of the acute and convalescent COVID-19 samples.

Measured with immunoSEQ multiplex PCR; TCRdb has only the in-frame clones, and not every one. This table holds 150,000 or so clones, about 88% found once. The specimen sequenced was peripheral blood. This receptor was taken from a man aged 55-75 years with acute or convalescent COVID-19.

The CDR3 DNA sequence: TGTGCCACCAGGGGAGACGGGGAGCTGTTTTTT. Its protein is CATRGDGELFF. The chain joins TRBV18 to TRBJ2-2, with TRBD1 as a possible D gene (6 bases). Germline V gene lookup returns CDR1 KGHSH and CDR2 LQKENI. The V end was cut by 10 bases, the J end by 7 bases, with 10 bases between. The CDR3 contains 11 residues.